Each of the 12 T cell receptor beta chains below was sequenced from the same sample in a study of blood T cell repertoires in COVID-19. Assay used: immunoSEQ multiplex PCR; TCRdb lists only in-frame clones, some missing. The table lists approximately 220,000 clones, 70% to 90% of them singletons. Sequences were obtained from PBMCs or T cells enriched from blood (not recorded which). These receptors were collected from a woman aged 40 to 50 with acute COVID-19.

The V and J genes are TRBV30 and TRBJ2-5; 16 bases agree with TRBD2. V shed 4 bases and J 12 bases; nucleotides not matched to a gene: 5. The CDR3 is 13 residues long. Germline assignment: CDR1 GTSNPN and CDR2 SVGIG (reference sequence). CDR3 residues: CAWTGTSGRAEYF. The CDR3, as DNA: TGTGCCTGGACCGGGACTAGCGGGAGGGCCGAGTACTTC.

The chain is built from TRBV6-5 and TRBJ2-7; TRBD2 matches 12 bases. Unmatched junction bases numbered 1, after V lost 2 bases and J lost 2 bases. The CDR3 extends over 15 amino acids. Germline V CDR1 and CDR2: MNHEY, SVGAGI. CDR3: CASSYRTSGTYEQYF. CDR3 sequence (DNA): TGTGCCAGCAGTTACAGGACTAGCGGGACCTACGAGCAGTACTTC.

This clone was seen many times. The CDR3 protein is CASSQDSSYNEQFF. The CDR3 bases are TGCGCCAGCAGCCAGGACAGCTCTTACAATGAGCAGTTCTTC. V and J are TRBV4-3 and TRBJ2-1; the D gene is possibly TRBD1 (6 bases). The CDR3 sequence is 14 residues long. Trimming stripped 3 bases from V and 4 bases from J, with 10 bases between. CDR1 and CDR2 (germline): LGHNA, YSLEER.

There are a few counts of this clone. The chain links TRBV28 to TRBJ1-2; 10 bases line up with TRBD1. This CDR3 region has 16 residues. V shed 5 bases, J shed 8 bases, and the junction held 14 bases outside the gene matches. Per the germline V gene, CDR1 is MDHEN and CDR2 is SYDVKM. The DNA for the CDR3 is TGTGCCAGCAGTACCCCCGCCGGGACAGGGGCAGGGGGCTACACCTTC. It specifies CASSTPAGTGAGGYTF.

CDR3 sequence: CASSFPGTGIGNEKLFF. The CDR3, as DNA: TGTGCCAGCAGCTTTCCCGGGACAGGGATTGGTAATGAAAAACTGTTTTTT. This chain connects TRBV7-2 to TRBJ1-4, with 9 bases matching TRBD1. V shed 3 bases and J 4 bases; nucleotides not matched to a gene: 9. The length of the CDR3 is 17 residues. Germline V gene sequence: CDR1 SGHTA, CDR2 FQGNSA.

The chain links TRBV28 to TRBJ2-7; D is possibly TRBD2 (6 bases). Per the germline V gene, CDR1 is MDHEN and CDR2 is SYDVKM. V was clipped by 6 bases and J by 11 bases, with 14 bases between them. The CDR3 runs to 11 residues. The CDR3 protein is CASSSPTGEYF. CDR3 DNA sequence: TGTGCCAGCAGCAGTCCCACGGGGGAGTACTTC.

This clone was recorded only once. V gene TRBV7-8 combines with J gene TRBJ1-2; 9 bases align to TRBD1. Germline CDR1 reads SGHVS; CDR2 reads FQNEAQ. With 5 bases clipped from V and 6 bases from J, the junction kept 10 bases outside the gene matches. This CDR3 spans 15 amino acids. For the CDR3, the DNA is TGTGCCAGCAGCCCGGGGATTGGGACAGGGCATGGCTACACCTTC. It codes for CASSPGIGTGHGYTF.

This chain connects TRBV5-6 to TRBJ2-1, with D perhaps matching TRBD2 (6 bases). CDR1 is SGHDT, CDR2 YYEEEE, per germline. This CDR3 region has 16 residues. V was cut by 3 bases and J by 9 bases, with 22 bases left in between. CDR3 DNA: TGTGCCAGCAGCTCTATCGTCAGGGAGGCGGGTACTGAGCAGTTCTTC. It translates to CASSSIVREAGTEQFF.

The J gene is TRBJ1-6, the V gene TRBV6-6; no clear D. V lost 9 bases to trimming and J lost 0 bases, with 15 bases between them. Germline loops: CDR1 MNHNY, CDR2 SVGAGI (reference sequence). This CDR3 has 16 residues. The CDR3 region has the DNA TGTGCCAGTCTCACGGGCGGGAGCTCCTATAATTCACCCCTCCACTTT. Translation gives CASLTGGSSYNSPLHF.

V usage is TRBV7-3 and J usage is TRBJ2-6; D is possibly TRBD2 (5 bases). This CDR3 has 14 residues. V was shortened by 5 bases and J by 1 base, with 6 bases between the two germline ends. CDR1 is SGHTA and CDR2 is FQGTGA in the germline V gene. The CDR3 loop is CASSGGSGANVLTF. As DNA, the CDR3 is TGTGCCAGCAGCGGCGGGTCTGGGGCCAACGTCCTGACTTTC. Together with reference TRBV7-3 and TRBJ2-6, the CDR3 gives the full variable domain: GAGVSQTPSNKVTEKGKYVELRCDPISGHTALYWYRQSLGQGPEFLIYFQGTGAADDSGLPNDRFFAVRPEGSVSTLKIQRTERGDSAVYLCASSGGSGANVLTFGAGSRLTVL.

The chain uses TRBV2 and TRBJ2-6; D gene unclear. The CDR3 length is 18 residues. The germline V gene encodes CDR1 SNHLY and CDR2 FYNNEI. With 3 bases removed from V and 0 bases from J, the gap between germline ends came to 15 bases. CDR3 in amino acids: CASSDGSFGNSGANVLTF. In DNA form, the CDR3 reads TGTGCCAGCAGTGACGGGTCCTTTGGAAACTCTGGGGCCAACGTCCTGACTTTC.

This chain joins TRBV5-1 and TRBJ1-1, with TRBD1 identical over 9 bases. After removal of 6 bases from V and 5 bases from J, the junction contained 8 bases not matched to a gene. Looked up from germline, CDR1 is SGHRS and CDR2 is YFSETQ. The CDR3 loop spans 14 amino acids. The CDR3 sequence: CASTKSTGGTEAFF. The CDR3 region has the DNA TGCGCCAGCACCAAATCGACAGGGGGAACTGAAGCTTTCTTT.